A single TCR beta chain is shown here with its context. This sample was taken from a study of blood T cell repertoires in COVID-19. This CDR3 has 15 residues. Germline V CDR1 and CDR2: SGHTA, FQGNSA. The trim removed 3 bases at V and 4 bases at J, leaving 5 bases unmatched. Assay: immunoSEQ multiplex PCR; the TCRdb copy retains only in-frame clones and omits some. The repertoire holds about 110,000 clones, with more than 80% as singletons. This chain links TRBV7-2 with TRBJ1-2, with 10 bases identical to TRBD1. Sequencing used peripheral blood. This receptor was identified in a woman aged 60-70 years with COVID-19, enrolled during active disease. CDR3 nucleotide sequence: TGTGCCAGCAGCTTGACAGGGGGCGGTAGCTATGGCTACACCTTC. Protein product: CASSLTGGGSYGYTF.